Included here is one TCR beta chain sequence, with context. V shed 3 bases and J shed 6 bases, with 15 bases lying between them. This CDR3 region has 15 residues. TCRdb reprocessed the RT-PCR reads with MiXCR, giving one entry per CDR3 protein. The sample shows approximately 150,000 distinct CDR3 sequences, approximately 22% of them seen only once. The sample comes from a study of patients and donors after allogeneic stem cell transplantation. The source is a human donor who was either an allogeneic HSCT recipient or a stem cell or donor lymphocyte infusion donor (not recorded which). It is not recorded whose cells these are; they may come from a transplant donor. The source material was blood, either unsorted or a sorted T cell fraction (not recorded which). The J gene is TRBJ2-4, the V gene TRBV12-3 or TRBV12-4, with D perhaps being TRBD1 or TRBD2 (5 bases each). CDR3 region: CASSFRGQRGNIQYF. The CDR3 DNA is TGTGCCAGCAGTTTCCGGGGTCAAAGGGGAAACATTCAGTACTTC.